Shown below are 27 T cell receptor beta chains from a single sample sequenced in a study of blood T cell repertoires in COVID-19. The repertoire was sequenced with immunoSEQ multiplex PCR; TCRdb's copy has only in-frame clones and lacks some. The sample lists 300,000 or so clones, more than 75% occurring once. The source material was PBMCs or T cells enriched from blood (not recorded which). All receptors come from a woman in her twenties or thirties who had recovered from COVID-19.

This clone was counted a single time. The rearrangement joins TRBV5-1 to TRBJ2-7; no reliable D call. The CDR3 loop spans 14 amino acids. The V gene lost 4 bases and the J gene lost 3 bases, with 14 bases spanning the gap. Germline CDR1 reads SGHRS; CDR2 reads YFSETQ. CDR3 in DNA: TGCGCCAGCAGCGTAGGAGTTTTAGGCTACGAGCAGTACTTC. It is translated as CASSVGVLGYEQYF. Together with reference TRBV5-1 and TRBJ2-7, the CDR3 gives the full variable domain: KAGVTQTPRYLIKTRGQQVTLSCSPISGHRSVSWYQQTPGQGLQFLFEYFSETQRNKGNFPGRFSGRQFSNSRSEMNVSTLELGDSALYLCASSVGVLGYEQYFGPGTRLTVT.

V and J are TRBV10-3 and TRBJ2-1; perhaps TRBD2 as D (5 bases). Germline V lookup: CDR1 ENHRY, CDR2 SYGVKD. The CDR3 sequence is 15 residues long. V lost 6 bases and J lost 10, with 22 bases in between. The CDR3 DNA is TGTGCCATCAGGAGTTCTGCGCTTGGGGAGAGGGAGCAGTTCTTC. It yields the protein CAIRSSALGEREQFF.

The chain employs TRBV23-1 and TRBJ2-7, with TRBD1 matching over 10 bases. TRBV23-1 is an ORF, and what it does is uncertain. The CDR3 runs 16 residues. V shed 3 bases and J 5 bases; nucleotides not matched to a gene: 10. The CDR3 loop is CASSHRAGTGDNEQYF. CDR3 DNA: TGCGCCAGCAGTCACCGAGCCGGGACAGGGGACAACGAGCAGTACTTC.

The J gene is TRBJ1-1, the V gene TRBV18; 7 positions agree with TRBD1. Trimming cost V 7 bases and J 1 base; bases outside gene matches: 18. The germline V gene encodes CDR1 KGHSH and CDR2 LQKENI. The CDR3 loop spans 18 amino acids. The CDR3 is CASFAAVRTGPQNTEAFF. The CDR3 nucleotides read TGTGCCAGCTTCGCGGCAGTAAGGACAGGCCCACAGAACACTGAAGCTTTCTTT.

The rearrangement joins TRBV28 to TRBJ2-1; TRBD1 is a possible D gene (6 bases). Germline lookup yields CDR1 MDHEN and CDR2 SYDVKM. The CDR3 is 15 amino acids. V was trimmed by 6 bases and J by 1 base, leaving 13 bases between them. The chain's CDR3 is CASSNTGLSYNEQFF. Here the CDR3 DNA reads TGTGCCAGCAGCAATACAGGGCTATCCTACAATGAGCAGTTCTTC.

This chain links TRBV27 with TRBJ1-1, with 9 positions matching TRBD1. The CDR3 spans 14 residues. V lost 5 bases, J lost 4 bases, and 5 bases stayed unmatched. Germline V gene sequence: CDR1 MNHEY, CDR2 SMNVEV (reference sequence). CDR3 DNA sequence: TGTGCCAGCAGTGTTGGGACAGGGATCACTGAAGCTTTCTTT. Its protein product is CASSVGTGITEAFF.

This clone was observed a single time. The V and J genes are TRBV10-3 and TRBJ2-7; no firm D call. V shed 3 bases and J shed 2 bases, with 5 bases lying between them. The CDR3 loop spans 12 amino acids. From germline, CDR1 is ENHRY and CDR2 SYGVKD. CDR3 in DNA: TGTGCCATCAGTGATATAGCCTACGAGCAGTACTTC. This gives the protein CAISDIAYEQYF.

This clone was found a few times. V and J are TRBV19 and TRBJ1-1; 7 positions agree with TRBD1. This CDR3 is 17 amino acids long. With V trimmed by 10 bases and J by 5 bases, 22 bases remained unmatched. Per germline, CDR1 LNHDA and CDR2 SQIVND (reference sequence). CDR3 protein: CATQRATGTVGETEAFF. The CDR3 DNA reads TGTGCCACTCAAAGGGCGACCGGGACAGTGGGCGAAACTGAAGCTTTCTTT.

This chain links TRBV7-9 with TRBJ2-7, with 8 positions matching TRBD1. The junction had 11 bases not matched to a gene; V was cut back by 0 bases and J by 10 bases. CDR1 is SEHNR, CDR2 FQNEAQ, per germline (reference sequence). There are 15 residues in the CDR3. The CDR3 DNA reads TGTGCCAGCAGCTTAGCGCTCATGGACAGGGATATTCAGTACTTC. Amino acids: CASSLALMDRDIQYF.

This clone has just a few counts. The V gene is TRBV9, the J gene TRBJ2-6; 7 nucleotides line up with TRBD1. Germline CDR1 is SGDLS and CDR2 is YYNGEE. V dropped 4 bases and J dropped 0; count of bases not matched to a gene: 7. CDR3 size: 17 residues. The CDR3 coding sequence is TGTGCCAGCAGCCCACGGGACAGACCCTCTGGGGCCAACGTCCTGACTTTC. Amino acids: CASSPRDRPSGANVLTF.

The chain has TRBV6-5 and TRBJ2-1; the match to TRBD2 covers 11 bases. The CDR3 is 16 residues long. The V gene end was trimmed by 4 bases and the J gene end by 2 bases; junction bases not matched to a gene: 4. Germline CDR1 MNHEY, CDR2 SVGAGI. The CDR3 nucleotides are TGTGCCAGCAGTTTGACTAGCGGGGCTCCCTACAATGAGCAGTTCTTC. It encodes CASSLTSGAPYNEQFF.

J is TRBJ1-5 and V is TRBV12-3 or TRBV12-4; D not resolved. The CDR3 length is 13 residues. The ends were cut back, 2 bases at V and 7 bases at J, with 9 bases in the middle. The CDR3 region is CASSLYEGQPQHF. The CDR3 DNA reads TGTGCCAGCAGTTTATACGAGGGACAGCCCCAGCATTTT.

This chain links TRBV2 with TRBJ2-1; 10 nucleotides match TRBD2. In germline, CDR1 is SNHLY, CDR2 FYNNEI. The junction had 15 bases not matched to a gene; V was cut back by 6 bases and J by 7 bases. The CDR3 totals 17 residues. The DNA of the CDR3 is TGTGCCAGCAGGAGGGAGCGGGGGGGCCGAGTTGGGAATGAGCAGTTCTTC. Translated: CASRRERGGRVGNEQFF.

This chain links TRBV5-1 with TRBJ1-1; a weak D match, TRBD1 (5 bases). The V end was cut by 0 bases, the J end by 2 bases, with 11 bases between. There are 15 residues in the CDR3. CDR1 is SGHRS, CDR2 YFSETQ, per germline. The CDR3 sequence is CASSLATGTNTEAFF. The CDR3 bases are TGCGCCAGCAGCTTGGCAACAGGAACCAACACTGAAGCTTTCTTT.

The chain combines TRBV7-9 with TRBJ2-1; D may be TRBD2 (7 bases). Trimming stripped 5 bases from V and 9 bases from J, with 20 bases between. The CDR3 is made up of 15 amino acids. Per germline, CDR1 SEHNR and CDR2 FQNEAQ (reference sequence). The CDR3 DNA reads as TGTGCCAGCAGCCCCAGGGGTACGGGGGGACGTGAGCAGTTCTTC. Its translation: CASSPRGTGGREQFF.

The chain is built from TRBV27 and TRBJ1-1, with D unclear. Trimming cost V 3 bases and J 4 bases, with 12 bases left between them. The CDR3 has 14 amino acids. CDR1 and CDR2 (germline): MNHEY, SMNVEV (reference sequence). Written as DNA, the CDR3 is TGTGCCAGCAGTTTTTCTGGCTTGTCCACTGAAGCTTTCTTT. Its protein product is CASSFSGLSTEAFF.

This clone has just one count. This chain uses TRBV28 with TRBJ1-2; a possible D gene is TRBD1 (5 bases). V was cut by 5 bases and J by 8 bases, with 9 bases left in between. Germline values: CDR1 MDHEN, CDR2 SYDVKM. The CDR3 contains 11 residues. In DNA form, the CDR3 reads TGTGCCAGCAGTAAAGGGGCAGGCTACACCTTC. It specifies CASSKGAGYTF.

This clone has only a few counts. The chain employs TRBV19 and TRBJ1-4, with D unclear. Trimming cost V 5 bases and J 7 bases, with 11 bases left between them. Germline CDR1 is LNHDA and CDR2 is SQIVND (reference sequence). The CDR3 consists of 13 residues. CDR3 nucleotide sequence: TGTGCCAGTAGTGACATTGGTGGTGAAAAACTGTTTTTT. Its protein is CASSDIGGEKLFF.

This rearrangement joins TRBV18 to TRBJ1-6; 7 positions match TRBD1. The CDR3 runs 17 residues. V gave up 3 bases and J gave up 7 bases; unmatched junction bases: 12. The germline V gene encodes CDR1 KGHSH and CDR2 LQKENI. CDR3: CASSPLPATGRNSPLHF. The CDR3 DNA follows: TGTGCCAGCTCACCCCTCCCCGCGACAGGGCGCAATTCACCCCTCCACTTT.

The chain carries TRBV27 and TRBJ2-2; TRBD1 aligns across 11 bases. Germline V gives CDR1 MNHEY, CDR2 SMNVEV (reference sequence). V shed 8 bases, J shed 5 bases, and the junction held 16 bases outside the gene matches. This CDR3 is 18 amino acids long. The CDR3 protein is CASGSIVGQGAGTGELFF. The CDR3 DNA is TGTGCCAGCGGGTCCATTGTCGGACAGGGGGCTGGGACCGGGGAGCTGTTTTTT.

CDR3 DNA: TGTGCCATCAAAGACGTTTTAAGGGAGGGGAACACTGAAGCTTTCTTT. This translates into CAIKDVLREGNTEAFF. The genes are TRBV10-3 and TRBJ1-1; D is undetermined. Deletions cut 7 bases from V and 1 base from J, with 19 bases between. This CDR3 is built from 16 residues. The V gene's germline CDR1 is ENHRY and CDR2 SYGVKD.

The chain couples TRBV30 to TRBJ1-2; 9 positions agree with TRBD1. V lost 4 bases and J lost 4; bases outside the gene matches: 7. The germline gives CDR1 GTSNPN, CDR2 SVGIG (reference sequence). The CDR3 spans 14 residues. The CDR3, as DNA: TGTGCCTGGAACCTGGGACAGGGAGGCTATGGCTACACCTTC. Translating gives CAWNLGQGGYGYTF.

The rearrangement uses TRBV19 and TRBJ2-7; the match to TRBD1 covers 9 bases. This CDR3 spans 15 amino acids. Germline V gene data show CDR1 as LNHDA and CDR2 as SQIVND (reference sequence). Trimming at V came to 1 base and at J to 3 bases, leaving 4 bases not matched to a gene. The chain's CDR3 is CASSIGGTGIYEQYF. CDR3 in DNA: TGTGCCAGTAGTATAGGGGGGACAGGGATCTACGAGCAGTACTTC. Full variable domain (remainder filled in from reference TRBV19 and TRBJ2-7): DGGITQSPKYLFRKEGQNVTLSCEQNLNHDAMYWYRQDPGQGLRLIYYSQIVNDFQKGDIAEGYSVSREKKESFPLTVTSAQKNPTAFYLCASSIGGTGIYEQYFGPGTRLTVT.

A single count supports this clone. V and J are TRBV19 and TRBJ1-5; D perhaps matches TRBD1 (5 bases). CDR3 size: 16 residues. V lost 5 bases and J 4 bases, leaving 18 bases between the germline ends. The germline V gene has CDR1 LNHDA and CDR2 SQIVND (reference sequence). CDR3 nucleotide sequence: TGTGCCAGTAGTCTCCTCAGGGTGAGCAGGAATCAGCCCCAGCATTTT. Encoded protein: CASSLLRVSRNQPQHF.

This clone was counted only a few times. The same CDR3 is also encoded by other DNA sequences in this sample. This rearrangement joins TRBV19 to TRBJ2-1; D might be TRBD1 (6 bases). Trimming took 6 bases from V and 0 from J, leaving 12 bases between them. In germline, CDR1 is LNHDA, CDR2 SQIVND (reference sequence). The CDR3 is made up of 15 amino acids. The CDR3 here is CASSPDRSSYNEQFF. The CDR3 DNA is TGTGCCAGTAGCCCCGACAGGAGCTCCTACAATGAGCAGTTCTTC.

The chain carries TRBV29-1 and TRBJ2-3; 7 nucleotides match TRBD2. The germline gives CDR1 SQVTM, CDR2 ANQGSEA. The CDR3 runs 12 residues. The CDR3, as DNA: TGCAGAATTCCGGGGGGACCAGATACGCAGTATTTT. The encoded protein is CRIPGGPDTQYF.

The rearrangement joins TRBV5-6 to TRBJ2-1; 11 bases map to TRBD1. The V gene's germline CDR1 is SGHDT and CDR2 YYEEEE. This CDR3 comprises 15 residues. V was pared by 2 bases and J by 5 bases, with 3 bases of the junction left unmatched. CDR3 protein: CASSLGQGANNEQFF. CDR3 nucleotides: TGTGCCAGCAGCTTAGGACAGGGGGCCAACAATGAGCAGTTCTTC.